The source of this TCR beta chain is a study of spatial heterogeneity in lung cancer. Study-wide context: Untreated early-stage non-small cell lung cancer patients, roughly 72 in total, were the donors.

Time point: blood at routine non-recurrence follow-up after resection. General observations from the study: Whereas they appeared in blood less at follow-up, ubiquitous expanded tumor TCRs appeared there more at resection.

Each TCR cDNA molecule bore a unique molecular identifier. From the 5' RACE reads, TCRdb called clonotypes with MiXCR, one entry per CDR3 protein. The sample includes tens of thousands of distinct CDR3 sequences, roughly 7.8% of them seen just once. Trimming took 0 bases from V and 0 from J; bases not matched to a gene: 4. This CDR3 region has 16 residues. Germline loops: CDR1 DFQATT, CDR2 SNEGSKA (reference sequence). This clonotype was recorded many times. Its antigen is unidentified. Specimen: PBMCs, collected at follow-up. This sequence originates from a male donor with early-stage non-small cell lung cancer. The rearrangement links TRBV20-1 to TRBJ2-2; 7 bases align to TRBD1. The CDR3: CSARDTGTANTGELFF. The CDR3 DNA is TGCAGTGCTAGAGATACCGGGACAGCGAACACCGGGGAGCTGTTTTTT.